The rows below give T cell receptor beta chains drawn from one sample of a study of T cell repertoires in cytomegalovirus infection. In TCRdb, the reads were re-called with MiXCR into one record per CDR3 protein. There are 550,000 to 700,000 distinct CDR3 sequences in the sample; under 45% occur only once, and over 45% lies in the top ten. For these TCRs, the target antigens are not known. The material sequenced was cultured PBMCs, taken from culture after CMV antigen stimulation. The receptors shown here come from a human donor in good health (CMV status not recorded). Some clones in this sample may be carry-over from other donors' samples. Each CDR3 is given with its conserved first and last residue. D genes are given only for firm matches. Clone sizes are given selectively: once, few, many, or a class where the clone is expanded.

V gene,D gene,J gene,clone size,CDR3 DNA,CDR3 protein
TRBV6-6,.,TRBJ1-1,.,TGTGCCAGCATTCACCCAGGGAACACTGAAGCTTTCTTT,CASIHPGNTEAFF
TRBV6-2/TRBV6-3,.,TRBJ2-1,few,TGTGCCAGCAGCCAAACAGGGATCCGTCCTGAGCAGTTCTTC,CASSQTGIRPEQFF
TRBV12-5,.,TRBJ2-1,once,TGTGCTAGTGGTTTGGCACAATCTAGCTTCTCGTCCTACAATGAGCAGTTCTTC,CASGLAQSSFSSYNEQFF
TRBV7-9,.,TRBJ2-7,.,TGTGCCAGCAGCTTAGAAGGTGGGGTCTACGAGCAGTACTTC,CASSLEGGVYEQYF
TRBV4-3,TRBD2,TRBJ2-1,.,TGCGCCAGCAGCCCGGGACTAGCGGGGGGGCGATTCTTC,CASSPGLAGGRFF
TRBV7-2,.,TRBJ2-1,few,TGTGCCAGCAGCTATAGAGCCGGGGGTCGGGATGAGCAGTTCTTC,CASSYRAGGRDEQFF
TRBV7-6,.,TRBJ1-3,few,TGTGCCAGCAGCTTCGGCGCCGCGGTTTACACCATATATTTT,CASSFGAAVYTIYF
TRBV12-3/TRBV12-4,.,TRBJ1-2,.,TGTGCCAGCAGTTTAGGGCCATACGAGGCTAACTATGGCTACACCTTC,CASSLGPYEANYGYTF
TRBV2,.,TRBJ1-6,few,TGTGCCAGCAGGGACGTTGGGGGTTCACCCCTCCACTTT,CASRDVGGSPLHF
TRBV4-1,.,TRBJ1-1,few,TGCGCCAGCAGCGGGGGAAGAGGGGCCCCGAACACTGAAGCTTTCTTT,CASSGGRGAPNTEAFF
TRBV7-6,.,TRBJ2-1,.,TGTGCCAGCAGCCCAACAATCGGTGAGCAGTTCTTC,CASSPTIGEQFF
TRBV28,.,TRBJ1-5,.,TGTGCCAGCAGTTTATTCGAGCAGCCCCAGCATTTT,CASSLFEQPQHF
TRBV15,.,TRBJ2-7,.,TGTGCCACCAGCAGAGGAGGGGGACTGCGAGGCTACGAGCAGTACTTC,CATSRGGGLRGYEQYF
TRBV18,.,TRBJ2-3,few,TGTGCCAGCTCACCAAGGACATTCAGCACAGATACGCAGTATTTT,CASSPRTFSTDTQYF
TRBV12-3/TRBV12-4,.,TRBJ1-1,.,TGTGCCAGCAGTTTAGCTTGGACATTCAACACTGAAGCTTTCTTT,CASSLAWTFNTEAFF
TRBV7-2,.,TRBJ1-2,many,TGTGCCAGCACCAAAGGGAACTATGGCTACACCTTC,CASTKGNYGYTF
TRBV7-8,.,TRBJ1-2,few,TGTGCCAGCAGCCCAGGGTCGGGACGACCTTATGGCTACACCTTC,CASSPGSGRPYGYTF
TRBV7-2,TRBD2,TRBJ2-5,few,TGTGCCAGCAGCTTGGGTGTGGGGAGGGCTGCGGAGACCCAGTACTTC,CASSLGVGRAAETQYF
TRBV2,TRBD2,TRBJ2-2,.,TGTGCCAGCAGTGAGGTTGGCGGGGGCACCGGGGAGCTGTTTTTT,CASSEVGGGTGELFF
TRBV6-1,TRBD1,TRBJ2-1,few,TGTGCCAGCAGTGACGGACAGGGGGCGCGGTCGCTGAATGAGCAGTTCTTC,CASSDGQGARSLNEQFF
TRBV11-2,TRBD2,TRBJ2-1,few,TGTGCCAGCAGCTTCCCGGGACTAGCGGGTGAACCTAATGAGCAGTTCTTC,CASSFPGLAGEPNEQFF
TRBV7-2,.,TRBJ2-3,.,TGTGCCAGCAGCTTAAGCATCGCGAGAGATACGCAGTATTTT,CASSLSIARDTQYF
TRBV12-3/TRBV12-4,.,TRBJ1-1,.,TGTACCAGCAATGGGCATAGGGCTGAGGGAACTGAAGCTTTCTTT,CTSNGHRAEGTEAFF
TRBV6-2/TRBV6-3,.,TRBJ2-5,.,TGTGCCAGCATCTCGCGGGACTACCAAGAGACCCAGTACTTC,CASISRDYQETQYF
TRBV27,.,TRBJ1-1,.,TGTGCCACGCGCGGCCCCGGGGTTAGAGGCCCTGAAGCTTTCTTT,CATRGPGVRGPEAFF
TRBV7-6,TRBD2,TRBJ2-5,.,TGTGCCAGCAGCTTAGCCCCGGGACTAGGGGCAGAGACCCAGTACTTC,CASSLAPGLGAETQYF
TRBV29-1,TRBD1,TRBJ2-7,.,TGCAGCATCCTCGTGGGGACAGGATCCTACGAGCAGTACTTC,CSILVGTGSYEQYF